This T cell receptor beta chain stems from a study of CD8+CD57+ T cells in acquired aplastic anemia. Looking at the study overall: Sorted CD4+ plus CD8+ cells gave DNA averaging about 3.2 ug.

TCR beta VDJ combinations and CDR3 sequences were profiled from genomic DNA. TCRdb reprocessed the reads with MiXCR, giving one entry per CDR3 protein. The repertoire holds about 220,000 distinct CDR3 sequences, with around 43% as singletons. This clonotype turned up a few times. Its specificity is unknown. An expansion of CD8+CD57+ cells by flow cytometry had been shown in patients chosen for sequencing. Patients, without exception, had severe acquired aplastic anemia. Receipt of therapy had not occurred in any patient by the time of blood sampling. Regarding the study as a whole: Both patients and controls carried the same twenty-nine CD8+ CDR3 sequences.

CDR3 length: 15 amino acids. CDR1 and CDR2 from the germline V gene are LNHDA and SQIVND (reference sequence). V trimming: 3 bases; J trimming: 1 base; junction bases outside the gene matches: 3. V and J are TRBV19 and TRBJ2-7, with TRBD2 matching 10 bases. The origin of this receptor is a human donor with aplastic anemia. The sequenced sample consisted of sorted CD4+, CD8+, or CD8+CD57+ T cells (not recorded which) from PBMCs. The CDR3 nucleotides read TGTGCCAGTAGTATCGTAGCGGGAGGTTCCTACGAGCAGTACTTC. As protein: CASSIVAGGSYEQYF.